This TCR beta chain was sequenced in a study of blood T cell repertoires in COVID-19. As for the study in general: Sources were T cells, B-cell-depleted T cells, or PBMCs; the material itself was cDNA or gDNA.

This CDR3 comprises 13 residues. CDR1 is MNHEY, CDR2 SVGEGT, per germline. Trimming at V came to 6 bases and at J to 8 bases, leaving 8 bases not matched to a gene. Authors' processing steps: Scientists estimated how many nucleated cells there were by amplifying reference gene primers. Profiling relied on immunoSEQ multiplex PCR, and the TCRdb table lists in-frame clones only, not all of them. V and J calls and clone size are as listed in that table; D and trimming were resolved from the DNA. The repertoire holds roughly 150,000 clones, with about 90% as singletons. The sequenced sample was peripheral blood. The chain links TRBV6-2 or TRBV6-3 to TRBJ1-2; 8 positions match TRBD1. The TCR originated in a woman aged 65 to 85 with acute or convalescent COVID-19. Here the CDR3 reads CASSTGGQVGYTF. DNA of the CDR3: TGTGCCAGCAGCACGGGGGGACAGGTCGGCTACACCTTC.